This TCR beta chain is from a study of control samples from healthy donors and cancer patients. V shed 2 bases and J shed 1 base, with 12 bases lying between them. The CDR3 sequence is 15 residues long. Germline loops: CDR1 SGHTA, CDR2 FQGTGA. Produced via immunoSEQ multiplex PCR; TCRdb's table is partial and in-frame only. The sample has 190,000 or so clones, just under 95% seen once. This TCR came from a man between 18 and 35 years old in good health. The rearrangement joins TRBV7-3 to TRBJ2-7, with D perhaps TRBD1 (6 bases). The specimen sequenced was blood. CDR3 loop: CASSLAGAASYEQYF. As DNA, the CDR3 is TGTGCCAGCAGCTTAGCAGGGGCGGCTTCCTACGAGCAGTACTTC.